This T cell receptor (beta chain) derives from a study of OX40 agonist ivuxolimab in advanced cancers. Broader study findings: Both CD4+ and CD8+ T cell populations in blood had undergone clonal expansion by week 6 at 0.1 to 3.0 mg/kg. Low normalized T-cell clonal expansion was also seen in some nonresponders.

As concerns this clone: The antigen remains unidentified.

Only in-frame clones appear in the TCRdb table, and some are missing; sequencing was by immunoSEQ multiplex PCR. The top ten hold around 8% of the sample, which has about 67,000 clones, more than 75% seen once. If patients had autoimmune disease history or systemic immunosuppression, they were excluded. The CDR3 consists of 14 residues. Germline CDR1 is SGHVS and CDR2 is FQNEAQ. Trimming took off 1 base at V and 1 base at J, with 7 bases between the two ends. Sequencing used CD4+ or CD8+ T cells sorted from blood, obtained in a trial of the OX40 agonist ivuxolimab. The sequence was collected from an adult with an advanced solid tumor such as melanoma, head and neck, liver or kidney cancer. This chain joins TRBV7-8 and TRBJ1-1; D is uncertain. DNA of the CDR3: TGTGCCAGCAGCTTAGGTCGGGGGAACACTGAAGCTTTCTTT. This codes for CASSLGRGNTEAFF.